The 14 T cell receptor beta chains listed next were all sequenced from one sample in a study of blood T cell repertoires in COVID-19. Repertoires were generated with immunoSEQ multiplex PCR, while TCRdb's copy carries only in-frame clones and drops some. The table has 180,000 or so clones, about 82% seen once. Sequenced material: PBMCs or T cells enriched from blood (not recorded which). These receptors were taken from a man aged 40-49 years with acute COVID-19.

V is TRBV7-9 and J is TRBJ1-3; D may be TRBD1 (6 bases). The germline V gene has CDR1 SEHNR and CDR2 FQNEAQ (reference sequence). The CDR3 is 14 residues long. The V end lost 3 bases, the J end lost 9 bases, and 15 bases lay between the germline ends. The DNA of the CDR3 is TGTGCCAGCAGCTTGGGGGGGGGCGCCCTCACCATATATTTT. Translating gives CASSLGGGALTIYF.

The chain joins TRBV5-1 to TRBJ1-2; 9 bases line up with TRBD1. Germline lookup yields CDR1 SGHRS and CDR2 YFSETQ. V dropped 4 bases and J dropped 2; count of bases not matched to a gene: 3. The CDR3 runs to 14 residues. The CDR3 nucleotides read TGCGCCAGCAGCGCCGGGACAGGGAACTATGGCTACACCTTC. Translation: CASSAGTGNYGYTF. The full variable domain, in which reference TRBV5-1 and TRBJ1-2 provide the parts outside the CDR3, is KAGVTQTPRYLIKTRGQQVTLSCSPISGHRSVSWYQQTPGQGLQFLFEYFSETQRNKGNFPGRFSGRQFSNSRSEMNVSTLELGDSALYLCASSAGTGNYGYTFGSGTRLTVV.

The rearrangement links TRBV10-2 to TRBJ2-1, with 9 bases fitting TRBD2. Germline loops: CDR1 WSHSY, CDR2 SAAADI. Unmatched junction bases numbered 8, after V lost 11 bases and J lost 6 bases. The CDR3 has 13 residues. The CDR3 sequence: CACLAGEVNEQFF. The DNA for the CDR3 is TGCGCCTGCTTAGCGGGAGAGGTCAATGAGCAGTTCTTC.

The CDR3 DNA is TGTGCCAGCAGTGAAACGGGGGTTAGCACAGATACGCAGTATTTT. This translates into CASSETGVSTDTQYF. The chain links TRBV2 to TRBJ2-3; possible D gene TRBD2, 6 bases. The CDR3 is 15 residues long. V was pared by 2 bases and J by 0 bases, with 9 bases between. Germline V gives CDR1 SNHLY, CDR2 FYNNEI. Supplemented by reference TRBV2 and TRBJ2-3, the full variable domain reads EPEVTQTPSHQVTQMGQEVILRCVPISNHLYFYWYRQILGQKVEFLVSFYNNEISEKSEIFDDQFSVERPDGSNFTLKIRSTKLEDSAMYFCASSETGVSTDTQYFGPGTRLTVL.

The V gene is TRBV11-2, the J gene TRBJ1-1, with 8 positions matching TRBD1. The CDR3 extends over 16 amino acids. Germline values: CDR1 SGHAT, CDR2 FQNNGV. The junction had 18 bases not matched to a gene; V was cut back by 4 bases and J by 11 bases. CDR3 residues: CASSSLRQGRGGKAFF. The CDR3 DNA is TGTGCCAGCAGCTCTCTCAGACAGGGGAGGGGCGGGAAGGCTTTCTTT.

The V and J genes are TRBV27 and TRBJ2-3, with D tentatively TRBD1 (5 bases). V lost 7 bases to trimming and J lost 0 bases, with 11 bases between them. The V gene's germline CDR1 is MNHEY and CDR2 SMNVEV (reference sequence). This CDR3 is 14 amino acids long. DNA of the CDR3: TGTGCCAGCAAGGGGCATTCTAGCACAGATACGCAGTATTTT. Its translation is CASKGHSSTDTQYF.

The chain joins TRBV7-2 to TRBJ2-2; no reliable D call. Trimming took off 2 bases at V and 7 bases at J, with 8 bases between the two ends. The CDR3 runs to 13 residues. Germline CDR1 is SGHTA and CDR2 is FQGNSA. CDR3 residues: CASSLMIVGELFF. CDR3 nucleotide sequence: TGTGCCAGCAGCTTAATGATAGTCGGGGAGCTGTTTTTT. Supplemented by reference TRBV7-2 and TRBJ2-2, the full variable domain reads GAGVSQSPSNKVTEKGKDVELRCDPISGHTALYWYRQSLGQGLEFLIYFQGNSAPDKSGLPSDRFSAERTGGSVSTLTIQRTQQEDSAVYLCASSLMIVGELFFGEGSRLTVL.

The chain is built from TRBV7-3 and TRBJ2-1; no definite D call. The length of the CDR3 is 13 residues. V lost 4 bases, J lost 13 bases, and 17 bases lay in between. Germline V CDR1 and CDR2: SGHTA, FQGTGA. CDR3 bases: TGTGCCAGCAGCTCGACCGCCCCCGGCGGACAGTTCTTC. This codes for CASSSTAPGGQFF.

The chain uses TRBV3-1 (or the pseudogene TRBV3-2) and TRBJ1-2; D is unclear. The CDR3 loop spans 14 amino acids. Trimming took 1 base from V and 0 from J, leaving 6 bases between them. Germline V lookup: CDR1 LGHDT, CDR2 YNNKEL (reference sequence). In DNA form, the CDR3 reads TGTGCCAGCAGCCAAGGTCGAGCTAACTATGGCTACACCTTC. Translation gives CASSQGRANYGYTF.

CDR3 sequence reads: CASNSGDTEAFF. DNA for the CDR3: TGTGCCAGTAACTCGGGAGACACTGAAGCTTTCTTT. The rearrangement joins TRBV19 to TRBJ1-1; D is unresolved. The V and J ends lost 7 bases and 3 bases respectively, with 9 bases between them. Germline values: CDR1 LNHDA, CDR2 SQIVND (reference sequence). The CDR3 is made up of 12 amino acids.

With regard to this clone: The identical CDR3 is also encoded by other nucleotide sequences in the sample. The gene calls are TRBV15 and TRBJ1-6; 9 nucleotides match TRBD1. CDR1 and CDR2 from the germline V gene are LNHNV and YYDKDF (reference sequence). The J segment lost 7 bases and the V segment lost 3 bases, leaving 4 bases of the junction unmatched. The CDR3 has 15 amino acids. The CDR3 DNA reads as TGTGCCACCAGCAGGAAGACAGGGGGGAATTCACCCCTCCACTTT. This codes for CATSRKTGGNSPLHF.

The rearrangement links TRBV20-1 to TRBJ2-7, with TRBD1 as a possible D gene (5 bases). Germline lookup yields CDR1 DFQATT and CDR2 SNEGSKA (reference sequence). The CDR3 is 14 amino acids. Trimming pared 4 bases from V and 2 bases from J, leaving 15 bases between. CDR3 sequence reads: CSAIDGRVTYEQYF. CDR3 nucleotide sequence: TGCAGTGCTATTGATGGCAGGGTCACCTACGAGCAGTACTTC.

The chain has TRBV7-9 and TRBJ1-1; D is uncertain. In germline, CDR1 is SEHNR, CDR2 FQNEAQ (reference sequence). The length of the CDR3 is 14 residues. V shed 4 bases and J shed 3 bases, with 12 bases lying between them. The CDR3 here is CASSSLIAYTEAFF. The CDR3, as DNA: TGTGCCAGCAGCTCCCTCATCGCGTACACTGAAGCTTTCTTT.

The rearrangement uses TRBV28 and TRBJ1-4, with D unresolved. Germline V CDR1 and CDR2: MDHEN, SYDVKM. V lost 4 bases and J 3 bases, leaving 12 bases between the germline ends. This CDR3 has 15 amino acids. The chain's CDR3 is CASSSNSIANEKLFF. The CDR3 bases are TGTGCCAGCAGTTCGAACAGCATCGCTAATGAAAAACTGTTTTTT. Based on the CDR3 plus reference TRBV28 and TRBJ1-4, the full variable domain is DVKVTQSSRYLVKRTGEKVFLECVQDMDHENMFWYRQDPGLGLRLIYFSYDVKMKEKGDIPEGYSVSREKKERFSLILESASTNQTSMYLCASSSNSIANEKLFFGSGTQLSVL.